This TCR beta chain appears in the sequencing data of a study of technical replicates of blood from several donors. In germline, CDR1 is SGDLS, CDR2 YYNGEE. The CDR3 is 18 residues long. The germline V and J ends were trimmed by 4 bases and 0 bases, with 17 bases remaining between them. Profiling relied on immunoSEQ multiplex PCR, and the TCRdb table lists in-frame clones only, not all of them. The sample records about 73,000 clones, about 92% being singletons. The gene calls are TRBV9 and TRBJ1-6; D gene ambiguous. The specimen was T cells isolated from PBMCs. This TCR was sampled from a human donor in good health. The CDR3: CASSSERWRSSYNSPLHF. CDR3 DNA: TGTGCCAGCAGCTCAGAAAGGTGGAGAAGCTCCTATAATTCACCCCTCCACTTT.